Below, 23 T cell receptor beta chains from the same sample are listed, as sequenced in a study of beta chain features in type 1 diabetes. General study findings and limits: TCRB CDR3s were moderately but significantly shorter in Type 1 diabetes patients in all four CD4+ subsets.

Since all of the isolated RNA was reverse transcribed, expressed TCRB transcripts were what got sequenced. Sequenced by immunoSEQ multiplex PCR; TCRdb stores in-frame clones only, minus some. The sample has some 350,000 clones, approximately 13% seen once; the top ten hold approximately 0.016%. Antigens for these TCRs are unknown. Sample: naive CD4+ T cells from blood. These receptors were collected from a woman younger than 35 with type 1 diabetes.

The chain carries TRBV14 and TRBJ2-1; 7 bases align to TRBD2. Unmatched junction bases numbered 0, after V lost 1 base and J lost 0 bases. Germline lookup yields CDR1 SGHDN and CDR2 FVKESK. This CDR3 region has 15 residues. As DNA, the CDR3 is TGTGCCAGCAGCCAAGGCGGGAGCTCCTACAATGAGCAGTTCTTC. As protein: CASSQGGSSYNEQFF.

This clone came up a few times. This chain connects TRBV30 to TRBJ2-5; D gene ambiguous. This CDR3 is built from 12 residues. Per the germline V gene, CDR1 is GTSNPN and CDR2 is SVGIG (reference sequence). Trimming removed 2 bases from V and 0 bases from J, with 4 bases in between. CDR3 region: CAWSLNQETQYF. The DNA for the CDR3 is TGTGCCTGGAGTTTAAACCAAGAGACCCAGTACTTC.

This clone came up a few times. The chain uses TRBV20-1 and TRBJ2-1; the D is unclear. Per germline, CDR1 DFQATT and CDR2 SNEGSKA (reference sequence). This CDR3 region has 11 residues. V was pared by 6 bases and J by 5 bases, with 8 bases between. In nucleotides, the CDR3 is TGCAGTGCCGCACACGACAATGAGCAGTTCTTC. Amino acid sequence: CSAAHDNEQFF.

This clone was detected only a few times. The gene calls are TRBV11-2 and TRBJ2-6; a possible D gene is TRBD1 (5 bases). Per germline, CDR1 SGHAT and CDR2 FQNNGV. Trimming shortened V by 5 bases and J by 0 bases, and 11 bases separated the two germline ends. The length of the CDR3 is 16 residues. In nucleotides, the CDR3 is TGTGCCAGCAGCCACTACAGGACCTCTGGGGCCAACGTCCTGACTTTC. It translates to CASSHYRTSGANVLTF.

The CDR3, as DNA: TGTGCCTGGAGGGCTAGCGACTACGAGCAGTACTTC. Its translation: CAWRASDYEQYF. The V gene is TRBV30, the J gene TRBJ2-7; D is possibly TRBD2 (6 bases). Germline assignment: CDR1 GTSNPN and CDR2 SVGIG (reference sequence). Trimming took 3 bases from V and 3 from J, leaving 9 bases between them. The CDR3 loop spans 12 amino acids.

The chain couples TRBV7-2 to TRBJ2-2; D is perhaps TRBD2 (6 bases). Per the germline V gene, CDR1 is SGHTA and CDR2 is FQGNSA. CDR3 length: 16 amino acids. Trimming shortened V by 2 bases and J by 5 bases, and 15 bases separated the two germline ends. CDR3 DNA: TGTGCCAGCAGCTTATTCGAGGGGCTAGCGACCGGGGAGCTGTTTTTT. Translating it yields CASSLFEGLATGELFF.

This clone turned up a few times. V is TRBV7-2 and J is TRBJ2-1; TRBD2 matches at 13 bases. The CDR3 covers 17 residues. V lost 5 bases to trimming and J lost 0 bases; unmatched junction nucleotides: 4. Germline V CDR1 and CDR2: SGHTA, FQGNSA. The CDR3 here is CASSGRTSGSSYNEQFF. The CDR3 nucleotides read TGTGCCAGCAGCGGCCGGACTAGCGGGAGCTCCTACAATGAGCAGTTCTTC.

This clone has more than one count but fewer than ten. This sequence joins TRBV19 and TRBJ1-1, with a possible D match to TRBD1 (6 bases). Germline V CDR1 and CDR2: LNHDA, SQIVND (reference sequence). The CDR3 length is 16 residues. The V and J ends lost 5 bases and 3 bases respectively, with 19 bases between them. The CDR3 DNA reads TGTGCCAGTAGTTCAATCCTCAGGGGAGAGGACACTGAAGCTTTCTTT. This encodes CASSSILRGEDTEAFF.

In this sample, this clone turned up a few times. This chain uses TRBV5-1 with TRBJ2-2; 7 nucleotides agree with TRBD1. Germline V CDR1 and CDR2: SGHRS, YFSETQ. The CDR3 contains 15 residues. J lost 2 bases, V lost 3 bases, and 4 bases had no gene match. CDR3: CASSYPGGNTGELFF. DNA for the CDR3: TGCGCCAGCAGCTACCCAGGGGGTAACACCGGGGAGCTGTTTTTT.

J is TRBJ1-1 and V is TRBV5-4, with TRBD1 as a possible D gene (6 bases). The CDR3 runs 17 residues. Germline loops: CDR1 SGHNT, CDR2 YYREEE (reference sequence). Trimming removed 3 bases at V and 0 bases at J, with 18 bases between. The CDR3 is CASSSTGRGAMNTEAFF. The DNA of the CDR3 is TGTGCCAGCAGCTCCACAGGGAGGGGGGCTATGAACACTGAAGCTTTCTTT.

This chain connects TRBV5-1 to TRBJ1-2; TRBD1 matches 7 bases. The V gene end was trimmed by 0 bases and the J gene end by 0 bases; junction bases not matched to a gene: 5. This CDR3 region has 16 residues. The germline V gene encodes CDR1 SGHRS and CDR2 YFSETQ. The CDR3 DNA follows: TGCGCCAGCAGCTTGGACAGGGGATTAGCTAACTATGGCTACACCTTC. Protein sequence: CASSLDRGLANYGYTF.

The V and J genes are TRBV11-1 and TRBJ2-3, with D hard to call. Looked up from germline, CDR1 is SGHAT and CDR2 is FQDESV (reference sequence). Deletions cut 5 bases from V and 6 bases from J, with 18 bases between. The CDR3 is 15 residues long. Here the CDR3 reads CASSPQAHPQDTQYF. In DNA form, the CDR3 reads TGTGCCAGCAGCCCCCAGGCGCATCCACAGGATACGCAGTATTTT.

The chain employs TRBV18 and TRBJ1-1; weak D call: TRBD1 (6 bases). Germline V lookup: CDR1 KGHSH, CDR2 LQKENI. Deletions cut 8 bases from V and 12 bases from J, with 22 bases between. This CDR3 has 13 residues. The CDR3 loop reads CASPLGEQGRTFF. DNA of the CDR3: TGTGCCAGCCCACTAGGAGAACAGGGAAGGACTTTCTTT. Full variable domain (rest looked up from reference TRBV18 and TRBJ1-1): NAGVMQNPRHLVRRRGQEARLRCSPMKGHSHVYWYRQLPEEGLKFMVYLQKENIIDESGMPKERFSAEFPKEGPSILRIQQVVRGDSAAYFCASPLGEQGRTFFGQGTRLTVV.

The rearrangement joins TRBV28 to TRBJ2-3; 7 bases agree with TRBD1. The CDR3 totals 16 residues. V lost 4 bases, J lost 2 bases, and 9 bases stayed unmatched. Germline-derived CDR1 and CDR2 are MDHEN and SYDVKM. CDR3 coding DNA: TGTGCCAGCAGTTCCGGGACAGCCTCAGACACAGATACGCAGTATTTT. Translating it yields CASSSGTASDTDTQYF.

This clone appeared a few times. The V and J genes are TRBV7-6 and TRBJ2-7, with TRBD2 matching 9 bases. Germline V gene lookup returns CDR1 SGHVS and CDR2 FNYEAQ. J lost 5 bases, V lost 4 bases, and 12 bases had no gene match. The CDR3 spans 16 residues. For the CDR3, the DNA is TGTGCCAGCAGCTACCGATCGGGCGGGAGGGCCGACGAGCAGTACTTC. Translation gives CASSYRSGGRADEQYF.

This clone was seen more than once but under ten times. V and J are TRBV7-2 and TRBJ2-3; 8 bases are a match to TRBD2. This CDR3 has 12 amino acids. V was pared by 7 bases and J by 5 bases, with 2 bases of the junction left unmatched. CDR1 and CDR2 from the germline V gene are SGHTA and FQGNSA. CDR3 bases: TGTGCCAGCACGCTAGCGGGAGATACGCAGTATTTT. Translating gives CASTLAGDTQYF.

This clone was observed a handful of times. The V call is TRBV30, the J call TRBJ1-1, with D perhaps TRBD1 (6 bases). Trimming took off 5 bases at V and 4 bases at J, with 14 bases between the two ends. The CDR3 is 13 amino acids. From germline, CDR1 is GTSNPN and CDR2 SVGIG (reference sequence). CDR3 protein: CAWVQGRGTEAFF. The CDR3, as DNA: TGTGCCTGGGTACAGGGAAGAGGCACTGAAGCTTTCTTT.

The J gene is TRBJ1-4, the V gene TRBV28, with a weak D call TRBD1 (5 bases). CDR1 is MDHEN, CDR2 SYDVKM, per germline. The CDR3 totals 16 residues. V lost 6 bases and J 0 bases, leaving 14 bases between the germline ends. This CDR3 reads CASSAFPGATNEKLFF. CDR3 in DNA: TGTGCCAGCAGCGCGTTCCCGGGGGCAACTAATGAAAAACTGTTTTTT.

The chain couples TRBV30 to TRBJ2-2; a weak D match, TRBD2 (6 bases). This CDR3 has 16 residues. Trimming shortened V by 1 base and J by 1 base, and 13 bases separated the two germline ends. Germline-derived CDR1 and CDR2 are GTSNPN and SVGIG (reference sequence). CDR3 nucleotides: TGTGCCTGGAGTGGAGGAGGGGTTAAGAACACCGGGGAGCTGTTTTTT. It codes for CAWSGGGVKNTGELFF. Looking up the rest from reference TRBV30 and TRBJ2-2 gives the full variable domain: SQTIHQWPATLVQPVGSPLSLECTVEGTSNPNLYWYRQAAGRGLQLLFYSVGIGQISSEVPQNLSASRPQDRQFILSSKKLLLSDSGFYLCAWSGGGVKNTGELFFGEGSRLTVL.

The rearrangement joins TRBV19 to TRBJ1-2; perhaps TRBD1 as D (5 bases). The germline V gene encodes CDR1 LNHDA and CDR2 SQIVND (reference sequence). CDR3 length equals 15 residues. V lost 3 bases and J lost 4, with 15 bases in between. The CDR3 sequence is CASSIGQGSGYGYTF. The CDR3 DNA reads as TGTGCCAGTAGTATCGGGCAGGGATCGGGCTATGGCTACACCTTC.

The sample holds one count of this clone. This chain links TRBV5-4 with TRBJ2-5; possible D gene TRBD2, 5 bases. From germline, CDR1 is SGHNT and CDR2 YYREEE (reference sequence). The ends were cut back, 4 bases at V and 5 bases at J, with 21 bases in the middle. The CDR3 is 16 amino acids. CDR3 protein: CASSHPGTFGGETQYF. The CDR3 DNA reads TGTGCCAGCAGCCATCCGGGCACATTTGGCGGGGAGACCCAGTACTTC.

The rearrangement uses TRBV7-9 and TRBJ2-1, with TRBD1 matching 7 bases. From germline, CDR1 is SEHNR and CDR2 FQNEAQ (reference sequence). The CDR3 totals 13 residues. V shed 5 bases, J shed 9 bases, and the junction held 7 bases outside the gene matches. DNA of the CDR3: TGTGCCAGCAGCAGAGACAGGGTGGCTGAGCAGTTCTTC. Its protein is CASSRDRVAEQFF.

This clone was seen many times. The chain has TRBV29-1 and TRBJ2-2; D may be TRBD2 (5 bases). Trimming left V 1 base short and J 4 bases short, with 7 bases between. The CDR3 is 13 residues long. Per the germline V gene, CDR1 is SQVTM and CDR2 is ANQGSEA. The CDR3 DNA sequence: TGCAGCGTTGAAGGAGGGCGCACCGGGGAGCTGTTTTTT. The encoded protein is CSVEGGRTGELFF.